These T cell receptor beta chains were read from a single sample in a study of blood T cell repertoires in COVID-19. Profiling relied on immunoSEQ multiplex PCR, and the TCRdb table lists in-frame clones only, not all of them. The sample holds about 220,000 clones, approximately 85% seen once. Sample: peripheral blood. The receptors originated from a woman aged 70-85 years with COVID-19, enrolled during active disease. CDR3s include the opening cysteine and the closing phenylalanine or tryptophan. D genes are given only for firm matches. Clone size is shown for a subset of rows, as once, few, many or a class of expanded clone.

>.|TRBV7-3|.|TRBJ2-7|13
TGTGCCAGCAGCTCGTTGGGCCTCGACGAGCAGTACTTC
CASSSLGLDEQYF
>once|TRBV6-5|.|TRBJ1-2|15
TGTGCCAGCAATTCGGCAGGGCTGGCTAACTATGGCTACACCTTC
CASNSAGLANYGYTF
>.|TRBV16|.|TRBJ1-5|17
TGTGCCAGCAGCCAATATTTTGGGAGTTATAGCAATCAGCCCCAGCATTTT
CASSQYFGSYSNQPQHF
>.|TRBV6-2/TRBV6-3|TRBD1|TRBJ1-1|17
TGTGCCAGCAGTCACGGGACAGGGGGAAGGATGAACACTGAAGCTTTCTTT
CASSHGTGGRMNTEAFF
>.|TRBV6-2/TRBV6-3|.|TRBJ2-7|18
TGTGCCAGCAGTTACTTGTCCGGCAGGGAAAGCCGAGTCTACGAGCAGTACTTC
CASSYLSGRESRVYEQYF
>.|TRBV18|TRBD1|TRBJ2-1|16
TGTGCCAGCTCAATGCAAACAGGGACAGGGTTGAATGAGCAGTTCTTC
CASSMQTGTGLNEQFF
>.|TRBV19|.|TRBJ1-3|14
TGTGCCAGTAGGAGCGCGGAGGATGGAAACACCATATATTTT
CASRSAEDGNTIYF
>.|TRBV19|.|TRBJ2-3|16
TGTGCCAGTAGTATGGTCTCGTTGCGCAAAACAGATACGCAGTATTTT
CASSMVSLRKTDTQYF
>.|TRBV3-1/TRBV3-2|.|TRBJ1-1|16
TGTGCCAGCAGCCAAGGAACTCCGGCGGGGAACACTGAAGCTTTCTTT
CASSQGTPAGNTEAFF
>.|TRBV24-1|TRBD1|TRBJ2-5|14
TGTGCCACCAGTGATGTGGGACAGGGGGTGACCCAGTACTTC
CATSDVGQGVTQYF
>once|TRBV3-1/TRBV3-2|.|TRBJ1-3|16
TGTGCCAGCAGCCAAGATTGGGCCTACTCTGGAAACACCATATATTTT
CASSQDWAYSGNTIYF
>.|TRBV5-6|TRBD2|TRBJ2-7|15
TGTGCCAGCAGCTCCAGACTAGCGGGGGCCTACGAGCAGTACTTC
CASSSRLAGAYEQYF
>once|TRBV7-2|TRBD2|TRBJ2-7|18
TGTGCCAGCAGCTTAGGTGGGACACAAAGCGGGGGCTCCTACGAGCAGTACTTC
CASSLGGTQSGGSYEQYF
>.|TRBV12-3/TRBV12-4|.|TRBJ1-2|13
TGTGCCAGCAGTTTAGGCAGGAACTATGGCTACACCTTC
CASSLGRNYGYTF
>.|TRBV6-2/TRBV6-3|.|TRBJ1-1|14
TGTGCCAGCAGTTATCACCGAGCGGGCACTGAAGCTTTCTTT
CASSYHRAGTEAFF
>.|TRBV10-3|TRBD1|TRBJ2-3|15
TGTGCCATCACGGGACAGGGGTTTAGCACAGATACGCAGTATTTT
CAITGQGFSTDTQYF
>few|TRBV19|.|TRBJ1-2|14
TGTGCCAGTAGAAACAGAGCTCGCGATTATGGCTACACCTTC
CASRNRARDYGYTF
>.|TRBV25-1|.|TRBJ2-5|14
TGTGCCAGCAGTCTACACGGGGACCAAGAGACCCAGTACTTC
CASSLHGDQETQYF
>.|TRBV6-5|.|TRBJ1-1|14
TGTGCCAGCAAACAGGGCACCGCCAACACTGAAGCTTTCTTT
CASKQGTANTEAFF
>.|TRBV19|.|TRBJ1-1|15
TGTGCCAGTAGGGGGGCGGGAGCCATGGAGACTGAAGCTTTCTTT
CASRGAGAMETEAFF
>.|TRBV5-1|.|TRBJ2-7|16
TGCGCCAGCAGCTTGGGGCAGGATAAGAGCTCCTACGAGCAGTACTTC
CASSLGQDKSSYEQYF
>.|TRBV7-2|.|TRBJ2-4|15
TGTGCCAGCAGCTTGGGGGACTTAGCCAAAAACATTCAGTACTTC
CASSLGDLAKNIQYF
>.|TRBV12-5|TRBD2|TRBJ2-1|15
TGTGCTAGTGGTTTGCCACCCGGGGGGGCCCATGAGCAGTTCTTC
CASGLPPGGAHEQFF
>.|TRBV5-1|.|TRBJ2-5|15
TGCGCCAGCAGCGCGAACGGGGGGCGTCAAGAGACCCAGTACTTC
CASSANGGRQETQYF
>.|TRBV7-5|.|TRBJ1-5|17
TGTGCCAGAAGCTTAGGTCCTACCACAGCGGAAAATCAGCCCCAGCATTTT
CARSLGPTTAENQPQHF
>.|TRBV5-1|TRBD1|TRBJ1-2|14
TGCGCCAGCAGCTCACAGGACAGGTTGAATGGCTACACCTTC
CASSSQDRLNGYTF
>.|TRBV29-1|.|TRBJ1-4|15
TGCAGCGTTGAAGATCCGTCCGCAACTAATGAAAAACTGTTTTTT
CSVEDPSATNEKLFF
>.|TRBV7-2|.|TRBJ2-5|15
TGTGCCAGCAGCTTGGGTGTAGCGGCACAAGAGACCCAGTACTTC
CASSLGVAAQETQYF
>.|TRBV24-1|TRBD1|TRBJ1-4|16
TGTGCCACCAGTGATTTCATTTCAGGGGGCGATGAAAAACTGTTTTTT
CATSDFISGGDEKLFF
>.|TRBV6-5|TRBD1|TRBJ1-1|14
TGTGCCAGCAGCGAGGACAGGGTAGTCACTGAAGCTTTCTTT
CASSEDRVVTEAFF
>.|TRBV4-2|.|TRBJ2-7|14
TGTGCCAGCAGCCAAGATCTGGGCCCATACGAGCAGTACTTC
CASSQDLGPYEQYF
>few|TRBV27|.|TRBJ1-2|14
TGTGCCAGCAGTGCCTCCACCCACAGGGAGGGCTACACCTTC
CASSASTHREGYTF
>.|TRBV2|TRBD1|TRBJ2-2|15
TGTGCCAGCCACCCCACCGGGACAGGGACCGGGGAGCTGTTTTTT
CASHPTGTGTGELFF
>.|TRBV21-1|.|TRBJ1-2|20
TGTGCCAGCATCAAAATCTCGGACAGGGGGATACACCCCCCTAACTATGGCTACACCTTC
CASIKISDRGIHPPNYGYTF
>.|TRBV3-1/TRBV3-2|.|TRBJ1-1|12
TGTGCCAGCAGCCAGCTCGGGGCTGAAGCTTTCTTT
CASSQLGAEAFF
>once|TRBV7-9|TRBD1|TRBJ1-5|15
TGTGCCAGCAGCTTTGACAGGGGGTCCGTGGAGCCCCAGCATTTT
CASSFDRGSVEPQHF
>.|TRBV4-3|.|TRBJ1-2|17
TGCGCCAGCAGCCAAGCCCTCCGCCCGGGAAGGGACTATGGCTACACCTTC
CASSQALRPGRDYGYTF
>.|TRBV6-1|TRBD1|TRBJ1-2|17
TGTGCCAGCAGTGAGACTTCGAGGACAGGAAATCTCTATGGCTACACCTTC
CASSETSRTGNLYGYTF